The present entry profiles one TCR beta chain with its context. It has no known antigen specificity. Base qualities were left out, and no much larger clone turns up one base away. Each collaborating institution followed its own protocols to collect whole blood in K2EDTA tubes. Collaborator samples were shipped for TCRbeta analysis as frozen whole blood, isolated PBMCs, or DNA extracted from either sample type. This specimen belongs to a study of blood T cell repertoires in COVID-19 (dated by TCRdb to about 2020). In the study overall: Collaborator samples came from the United States, Italy and Spain and covered acute and convalescent phases of COVID-19. Sample metadata almost always included a de-identified subject ID, COVID-19 status, age in years and sex. The dataset comprised deeply sampled blood TCRbeta repertoires from subjects exposed to, actively infected with, or recovered from COVID-19. A freely available public database, intended as a resource for researchers studying the immune response to SARS-CoV-2, is where the repertoires were released. Where HLA class I and class II types were available, the types were taken from metadata supplied by the sample provider, not from assay-based typing. The prospective study material was composed of cDNA or gDNA derived from T cells, B-cell-depleted T cells, or PBMCs. Samples were obtained from the ongoing ImmuneRACE study (first 160 participants) and from about 1,300 subjects provided by 6 global collaborators.

TCRbeta CDR3 regions were amplified from genomic DNA using the immunoSEQ Assay, a bias-controlled multiplex PCR. The original methods were these. The number of nucleated cells in each sample was estimated from the amplification of reference gene primers within the assay. To quantify the absolute abundance of each unique TCRbeta CDR3 rearrangement, sequence reads were collapsed and filtered. For each sample, productive Simpson clonality was calculated as the square root of Simpson's diversity index across productive rearrangements. TCRdb stores this immuneACCESS table with in-frame sequences only. Part of the clones is absent; in the studies checked, under half of the shortfall reflects unresolved V genes, and no reason is known for the rest. D and trimming come from the DNA, and the V and J calls and clone size come from that table. Recorded for this sample are around 190,000 clones; more than 65% of them occurred a single time. The ten largest clonotypes hold 13% of the sample.

Including cysteine and phenylalanine, the CDR3 has 18 amino acids. The only DNA kept is the CDR3, 54 bases in frame from the first base. Ends trimmed: V by 8 bases, J by 1 base; bases unmatched to a gene: 13. According to the germline V gene, CDR1 reads SGHAT and CDR2 reads FQNNGV. What the work shows at the level of the full study, not this receptor alone: The quantity of clinical and demographic metadata differed by source and by participant and was supplied without curation.

The sample comprised peripheral blood. The chain couples TRBV11-2 to TRBJ2-6; 8 of the junction bases match TRBD2. This clonotype was sampled from a human donor in a cohort sampled during active COVID-19. At the DNA level, the sequence is TGTGCCAGCGAACCACGGCGGGGGGCGCGTTCTGGGGCCAACGTCCTGACTTTC. This codes for CASEPRRGARSGANVLTF.